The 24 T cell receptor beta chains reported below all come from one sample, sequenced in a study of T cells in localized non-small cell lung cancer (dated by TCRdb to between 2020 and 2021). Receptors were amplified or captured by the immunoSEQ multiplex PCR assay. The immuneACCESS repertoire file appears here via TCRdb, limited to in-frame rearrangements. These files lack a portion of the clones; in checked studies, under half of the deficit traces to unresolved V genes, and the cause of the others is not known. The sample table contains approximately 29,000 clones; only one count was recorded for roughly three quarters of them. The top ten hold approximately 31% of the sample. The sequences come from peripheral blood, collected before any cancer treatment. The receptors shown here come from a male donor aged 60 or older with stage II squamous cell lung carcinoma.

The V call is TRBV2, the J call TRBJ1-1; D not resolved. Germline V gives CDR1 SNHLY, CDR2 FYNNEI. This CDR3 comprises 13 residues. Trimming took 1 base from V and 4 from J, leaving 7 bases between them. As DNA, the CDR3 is TGTGCCAGCAGTGAAGTCCGGACCACTGAAGCTTTCTTT. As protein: CASSEVRTTEAFF. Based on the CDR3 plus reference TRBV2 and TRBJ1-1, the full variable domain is EPEVTQTPSHQVTQMGQEVILRCVPISNHLYFYWYRQILGQKVEFLVSFYNNEISEKSEIFDDQFSVERPDGSNFTLKIRSTKLEDSAMYFCASSEVRTTEAFFGQGTRLTVV.

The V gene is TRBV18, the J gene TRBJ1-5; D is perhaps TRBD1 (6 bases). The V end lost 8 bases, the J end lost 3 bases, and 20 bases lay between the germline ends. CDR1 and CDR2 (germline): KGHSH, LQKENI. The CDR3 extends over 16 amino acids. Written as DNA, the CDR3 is TGTGCCAGCACCAGCAGGGGCGCAGGGGTCAATCAGCCCCAGCATTTT. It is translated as CASTSRGAGVNQPQHF. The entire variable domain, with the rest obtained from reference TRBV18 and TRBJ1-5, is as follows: NAGVMQNPRHLVRRRGQEARLRCSPMKGHSHVYWYRQLPEEGLKFMVYLQKENIIDESGMPKERFSAEFPKEGPSILRIQQVVRGDSAAYFCASTSRGAGVNQPQHFGDGTRLSIL.

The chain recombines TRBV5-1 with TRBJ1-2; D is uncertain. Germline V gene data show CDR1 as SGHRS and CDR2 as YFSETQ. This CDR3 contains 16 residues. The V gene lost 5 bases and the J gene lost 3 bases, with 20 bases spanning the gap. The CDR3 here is CASSPQIEGVDYGYTF. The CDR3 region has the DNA TGCGCCAGCAGTCCACAGATCGAGGGAGTGGACTATGGCTACACCTTC.

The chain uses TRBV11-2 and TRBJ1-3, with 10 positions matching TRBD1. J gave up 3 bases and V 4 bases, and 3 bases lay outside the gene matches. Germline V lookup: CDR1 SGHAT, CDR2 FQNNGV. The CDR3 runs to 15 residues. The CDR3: CASSWDRGGGNTIYF. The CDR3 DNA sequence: TGTGCCAGCAGCTGGGACAGGGGAGGTGGAAACACCATATATTTT.

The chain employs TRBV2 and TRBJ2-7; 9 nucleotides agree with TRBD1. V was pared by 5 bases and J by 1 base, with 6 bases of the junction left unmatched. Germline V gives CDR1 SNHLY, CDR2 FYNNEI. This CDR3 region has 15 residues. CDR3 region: CASSNRGRVSYEQYF. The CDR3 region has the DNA TGTGCCAGCAGTAACAGGGGGCGGGTTTCCTACGAGCAGTACTTC.

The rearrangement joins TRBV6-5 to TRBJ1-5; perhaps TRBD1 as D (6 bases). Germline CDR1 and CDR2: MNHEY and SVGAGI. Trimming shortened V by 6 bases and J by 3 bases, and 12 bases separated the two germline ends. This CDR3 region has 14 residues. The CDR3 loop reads CASSPGDYNQPQHF. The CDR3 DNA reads TGTGCCAGCAGCCCAGGGGATTACAATCAGCCCCAGCATTTT.

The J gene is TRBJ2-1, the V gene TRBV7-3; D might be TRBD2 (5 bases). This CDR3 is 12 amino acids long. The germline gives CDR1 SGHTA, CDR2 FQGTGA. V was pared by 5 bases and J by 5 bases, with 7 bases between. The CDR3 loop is CASSHGNNEQFF. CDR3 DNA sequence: TGTGCCAGCAGCCACGGGAACAATGAGCAGTTCTTC. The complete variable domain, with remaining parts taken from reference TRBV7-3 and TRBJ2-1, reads GAGVSQTPSNKVTEKGKYVELRCDPISGHTALYWYRQSLGQGPEFLIYFQGTGAADDSGLPNDRFFAVRPEGSVSTLKIQRTERGDSAVYLCASSHGNNEQFFGPGTRLTVL.

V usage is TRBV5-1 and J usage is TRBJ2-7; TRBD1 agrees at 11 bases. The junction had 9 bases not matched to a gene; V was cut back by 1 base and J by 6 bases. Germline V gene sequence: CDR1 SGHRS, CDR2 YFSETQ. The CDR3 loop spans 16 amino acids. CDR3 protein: CASSLRPGTGGAEQYF. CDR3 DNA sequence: TGCGCCAGCAGCTTGCGACCCGGGACAGGGGGGGCCGAGCAGTACTTC.

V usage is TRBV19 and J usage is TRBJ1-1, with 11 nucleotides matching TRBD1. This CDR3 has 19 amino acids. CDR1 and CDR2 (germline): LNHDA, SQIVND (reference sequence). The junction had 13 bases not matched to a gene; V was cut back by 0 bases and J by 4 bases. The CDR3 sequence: CASSIDLSGTGGRGTEAFF. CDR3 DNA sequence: TGTGCCAGTAGTATAGATCTATCGGGGACAGGGGGGCGAGGCACTGAAGCTTTCTTT.

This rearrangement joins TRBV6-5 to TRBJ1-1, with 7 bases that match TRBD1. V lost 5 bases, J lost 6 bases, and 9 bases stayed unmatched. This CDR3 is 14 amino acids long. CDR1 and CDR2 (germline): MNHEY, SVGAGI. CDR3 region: CASSGDRAVAEAFF. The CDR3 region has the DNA TGTGCCAGCAGTGGCGACAGGGCTGTCGCTGAAGCTTTCTTT.

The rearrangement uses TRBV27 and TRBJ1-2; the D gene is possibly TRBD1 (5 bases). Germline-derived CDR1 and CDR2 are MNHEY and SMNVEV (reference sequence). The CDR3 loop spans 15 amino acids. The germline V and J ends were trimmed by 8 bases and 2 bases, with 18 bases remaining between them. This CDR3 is CASAILQGPNYGYTF. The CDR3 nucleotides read TGTGCCAGCGCGATTCTTCAGGGTCCCAACTATGGCTACACCTTC.

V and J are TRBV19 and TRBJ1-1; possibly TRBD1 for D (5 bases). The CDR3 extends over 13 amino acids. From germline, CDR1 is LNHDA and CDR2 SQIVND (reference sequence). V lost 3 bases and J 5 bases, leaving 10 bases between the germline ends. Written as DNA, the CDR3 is TGTGCCAGTAGTATCCAGGGTAAAACTGAAGCTTTCTTT. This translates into CASSIQGKTEAFF.

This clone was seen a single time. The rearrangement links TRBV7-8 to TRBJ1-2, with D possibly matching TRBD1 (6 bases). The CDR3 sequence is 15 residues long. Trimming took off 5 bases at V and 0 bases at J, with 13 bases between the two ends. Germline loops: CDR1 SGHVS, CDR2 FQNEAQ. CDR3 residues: CASSPRTAANYGYTF. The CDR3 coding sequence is TGTGCCAGCAGCCCGCGGACAGCAGCTAACTATGGCTACACCTTC.

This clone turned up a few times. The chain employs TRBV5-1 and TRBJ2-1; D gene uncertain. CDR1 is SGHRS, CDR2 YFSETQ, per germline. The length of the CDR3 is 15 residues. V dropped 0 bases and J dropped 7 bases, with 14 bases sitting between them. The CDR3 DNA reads TGCGCCAGCAGCTTGGCGGCGGTCCAAATGAATGAGCAGTTCTTC. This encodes CASSLAAVQMNEQFF.

CDR3 DNA: TGTGCCAGCAGCACGGGACAGGGGGTCGGGACTGAAGCTTTCTTT. Its translation: CASSTGQGVGTEAFF. This chain joins TRBV5-8 and TRBJ1-1; 11 positions match TRBD1. Germline trimming cut 4 bases from V and 5 bases from J; bases unmatched to any gene: 7. Germline CDR1 reads SGHTS; CDR2 reads YDEGEE. CDR3 size: 15 residues.

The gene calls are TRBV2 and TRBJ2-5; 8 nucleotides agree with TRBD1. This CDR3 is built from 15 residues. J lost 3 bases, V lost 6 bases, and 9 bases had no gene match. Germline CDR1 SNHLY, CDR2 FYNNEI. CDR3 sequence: CASRVRDRTKETQYF. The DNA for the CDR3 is TGTGCCAGCAGGGTGCGGGACAGGACAAAAGAGACCCAGTACTTC. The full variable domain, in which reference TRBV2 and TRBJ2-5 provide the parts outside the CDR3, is EPEVTQTPSHQVTQMGQEVILRCVPISNHLYFYWYRQILGQKVEFLVSFYNNEISEKSEIFDDQFSVERPDGSNFTLKIRSTKLEDSAMYFCASRVRDRTKETQYFGPGTRLLVL.

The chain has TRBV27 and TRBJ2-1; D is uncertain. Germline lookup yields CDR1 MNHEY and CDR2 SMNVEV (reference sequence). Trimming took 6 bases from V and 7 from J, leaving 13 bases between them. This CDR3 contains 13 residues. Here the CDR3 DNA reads TGTGCCAGCAGAAAGGACCCCGGGAATGAGCAGTTCTTC. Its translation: CASRKDPGNEQFF.

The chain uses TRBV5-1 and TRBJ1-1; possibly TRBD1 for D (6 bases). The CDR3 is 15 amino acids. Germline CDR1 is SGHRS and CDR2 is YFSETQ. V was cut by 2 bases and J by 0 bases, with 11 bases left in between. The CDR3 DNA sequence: TGCGCCAGCAGCTTTCAGGGGCAGCTGAACACTGAAGCTTTCTTT. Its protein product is CASSFQGQLNTEAFF.

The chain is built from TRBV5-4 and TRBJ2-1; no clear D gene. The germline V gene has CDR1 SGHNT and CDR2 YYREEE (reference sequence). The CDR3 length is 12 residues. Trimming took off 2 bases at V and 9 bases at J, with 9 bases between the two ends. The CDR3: CASSLQGAEQFF. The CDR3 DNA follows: TGTGCCAGCAGCTTACAAGGTGCTGAGCAGTTCTTC.

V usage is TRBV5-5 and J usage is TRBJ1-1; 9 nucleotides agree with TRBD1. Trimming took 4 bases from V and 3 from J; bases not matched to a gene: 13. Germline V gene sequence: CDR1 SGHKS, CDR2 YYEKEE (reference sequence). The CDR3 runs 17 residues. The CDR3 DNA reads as TGTGCCAGCAGCCCGGGCCGGGGACAGGGTCGGGACACTGAAGCTTTCTTT. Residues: CASSPGRGQGRDTEAFF.

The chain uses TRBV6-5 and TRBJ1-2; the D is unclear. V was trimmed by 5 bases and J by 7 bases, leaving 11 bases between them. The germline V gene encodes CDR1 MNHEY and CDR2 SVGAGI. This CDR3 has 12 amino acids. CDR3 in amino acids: CASSLGWGGYTF. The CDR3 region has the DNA TGTGCCAGCAGTCTAGGCTGGGGTGGCTACACCTTC.

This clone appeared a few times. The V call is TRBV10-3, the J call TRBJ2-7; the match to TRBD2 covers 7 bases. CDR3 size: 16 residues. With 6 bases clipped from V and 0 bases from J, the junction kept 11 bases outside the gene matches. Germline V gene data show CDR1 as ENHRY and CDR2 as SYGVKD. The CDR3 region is CAIRRSGGGPSYEQYF. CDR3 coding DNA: TGTGCCATCAGAAGATCCGGGGGAGGGCCCTCCTACGAGCAGTACTTC.

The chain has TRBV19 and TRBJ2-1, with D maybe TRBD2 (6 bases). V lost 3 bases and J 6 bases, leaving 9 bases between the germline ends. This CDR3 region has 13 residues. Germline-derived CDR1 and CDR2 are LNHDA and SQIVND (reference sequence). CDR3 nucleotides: TGTGCCAGTAGTATCGGACTATCCAATGAGCAGTTCTTC. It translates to CASSIGLSNEQFF.

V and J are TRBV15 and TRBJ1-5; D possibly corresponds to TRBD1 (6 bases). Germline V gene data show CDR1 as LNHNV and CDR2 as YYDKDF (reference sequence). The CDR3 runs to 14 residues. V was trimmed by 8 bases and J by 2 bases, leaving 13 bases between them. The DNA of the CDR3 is TGTGCCACCCAGCGGGGGGGGCGCAATCAGCCCCAGCATTTT. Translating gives CATQRGGRNQPQHF. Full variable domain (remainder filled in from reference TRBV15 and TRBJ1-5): DAMVIQNPRYQVTQFGKPVTLSCSQTLNHNVMYWYQQKSSQAPKLLFHYYDKDFNNEADTPDNFQSRRPNTSFCFLDIRSPGLGDTAMYLCATQRGGRNQPQHFGDGTRLSIL.